This TCR beta chain was sequenced for a study of T cells after posttransplantation cyclophosphamide. Study-level points and caveats: Donor CD8+ memory clones often dominated recipient blood repertoires at later times. Blood and skin or GI T cell repertoires showed limited TRB overlap. TRB clonality was highly associated with recipient CMV seropositivity and reactivation.

Between the trimmed V and J ends, which lost 3 bases and 6 bases, there was a span of 9 bases. CDR1 SGHTA and CDR2 FQGNSA come from the germline V gene. The length of the CDR3 is 13 residues. This clone came up many times. The antigen remains unidentified. Busulfan-fludarabine conditioning, marrow transplant, and cyclophosphamide on days +3 and +4 were administered. Profiled with immunoSEQ multiplex PCR; TCRdb holds only in-frame clones, not every one. The sample has more than 9,000 clones, none seen only once; the top ten hold around 13%. The chain has TRBV7-2 and TRBJ1-5, with a possible D match to TRBD1 (6 bases). This receptor was taken from a female patient between 40 and 55 years old who received an allogeneic stem cell transplant from a related donor, was CMV-positive, and had no GVHD. Some T cells may be transferred from the graft donor. The specimen was PBMCs, collected after allogeneic stem cell transplant with posttransplant cyclophosphamide. The CDR3 protein is CASSLVGGQPQHF. CDR3 sequence (DNA): TGTGCCAGCAGCTTGGTAGGGGGTCAGCCCCAGCATTTT.